The 5 T cell receptor beta chains reported below all come from one sample, sequenced in a study of blood T cells in healthy people across ages. Combining a sample-barcoded 5' primer with a J-beta primer mix, a second PCR ran for roughly 6 to 11 cycles. TCRdb passed the 5' RACE reads through MiXCR, listing each CDR3 protein once. The repertoire holds some 1,500,000 distinct CDR3 sequences, with roughly 43% as singletons. Sequencing was done on a sample of blood. All receptors derive from a woman in her late teens or twenties in good health.

The chain recombines TRBV7-9 with TRBJ1-4; a possible D gene is TRBD1 (6 bases). The V end lost 2 bases, the J end lost 4 bases, and 14 bases lay between the germline ends. Germline loops: CDR1 SEHNR, CDR2 FQNEAQ (reference sequence). This CDR3 spans 16 amino acids. The CDR3 here is CASSLNQGTLNEKLFF. CDR3 nucleotides: TGTGCCAGCAGCTTAAATCAGGGGACCCTTAATGAAAAACTGTTTTTT.

This rearrangement joins TRBV27 to TRBJ2-7; maybe TRBD1 (6 bases). The V gene lost 9 bases and the J gene lost 4 bases, with 16 bases spanning the gap. Germline V CDR1 and CDR2: MNHEY, SMNVEV (reference sequence). There are 13 residues in the CDR3. In DNA form, the CDR3 reads TGTGCCAGTGCACCGGGACATCAATACGAGCAGTACTTC. It is translated as CASAPGHQYEQYF.

About this clonotype: One end of the junction is discordant with germline, which a read error may explain. This rearrangement joins TRBV10-3 to TRBJ2-7; the match to TRBD1 covers 9 bases. Germline V CDR1 and CDR2: ENHRY, SYGVKD. The CDR3 consists of 14 residues. The CDR3 DNA reads TGTGCCATCAGTTCGGGGACAGGGTCCTACGAGCGGTACTTC. Residues: CAISSGTGSYERYF.

The V and J genes are TRBV3-1 and TRBJ1-4; 10 bases match TRBD1. Germline V gene lookup returns CDR1 LGHDT and CDR2 YNNKEL (reference sequence). The CDR3 is made up of 17 amino acids. V lost 1 base to trimming and J lost 0 bases; unmatched junction nucleotides: 2. For the CDR3, the DNA is TGTGCCAGCAGCCAAGGGACAGGGGGTTCAACTAATGAAAAACTGTTTTTT. Protein product: CASSQGTGGSTNEKLFF. Full variable domain (missing parts from reference TRBV3-1 and TRBJ1-4): DTAVSQTPKYLVTQMGNDKSIKCEQNLGHDTMYWYKQDSKKFLKIMFSYNNKELIINETVPNRFSPKSPDKAHLNLHINSLELGDSAVYFCASSQGTGGSTNEKLFFGSGTQLSVL.

This chain uses TRBV12-3 or TRBV12-4 with TRBJ1-2; 10 nucleotides align to TRBD1. The V and J ends lost 7 bases and 5 bases, in that order; junction bases with no gene match: 7. The CDR3 extends over 14 amino acids. In DNA, the CDR3 is TGTGCCAGCACTAACCGGGACAGGGGATATGGCTACACCTTC. Encoded protein: CASTNRDRGYGYTF.